Presented here are 21 T cell receptor beta chains from one specimen sequenced in a study of neurological immune-mediated disorders. TCRdb passed the 5' RACE reads through MiXCR, listing each CDR3 protein once. There are around 44,000 distinct CDR3 sequences in the sample; about 14% occur only once, and roughly 3.6% lies in the top ten. What was sequenced was CD4+ T cells from blood. The receptor set was obtained from a woman aged 55-69 years with HTLV-1-associated myelopathy (HAM/TSP).

Notes on this clonotype: Germline is not matched at one junction end, which may reflect a read error. V usage is TRBV20-1 and J usage is TRBJ1-6; no definite D call. CDR3 length: 17 amino acids. CDR1 is DFQATT, CDR2 SNEGSKA, per germline (reference sequence). The CDR3 DNA is TGCAGTGCTAGAGATAGGAGCTTGGAATCATATAATTCACCCTTCCACTTT. Encoded protein: CSARDRSLESYNSPFHF.

The V call is TRBV5-6, the J call TRBJ2-7; no definite D call. There are 9 residues in the CDR3. V gave up 8 bases and J gave up 7 bases, with 7 bases separating them. Looked up from germline, CDR1 is SGHDT and CDR2 is YYEEEE. CDR3 nucleotides: TGTGCCAGACTTTTGGAGCAGTACTTC. Translation: CARLLEQYF.

This clonotype has a count of ten or more. The genes are TRBV4-2 and TRBJ2-1; 7 nucleotides align to TRBD2. Germline lookup yields CDR1 LGHNA and CDR2 YNFKEQ. The CDR3 totals 18 residues. The J segment lost 3 bases and the V segment lost 0 bases, leaving 11 bases of the junction unmatched. The CDR3 reads CASSQDPVSGGIYNEQFF. The CDR3 nucleotides read TGTGCCAGCAGCCAAGATCCGGTGTCGGGGGGAATCTACAATGAGCAGTTCTTC.

The sample holds many counts of this clonotype. The V gene is TRBV7-9, the J gene TRBJ2-2, with D possibly TRBD2 on 6 matching bases. V lost 1 base and J 2 bases, leaving 14 bases between the germline ends. The CDR3 runs 17 residues. The germline V gene has CDR1 SEHNR and CDR2 FQNEAQ (reference sequence). The CDR3, as DNA: TGTGCCAGCAGCTTAGATTTTGCGGGATCCAACACCGGGGAGCTGTTTTTT. Translated, it gives CASSLDFAGSNTGELFF.

This clonotype was seen many times. The rearrangement joins TRBV5-1 to TRBJ2-3, with 9 bases matching TRBD2. V trimming: 2 bases; J trimming: 4 bases; junction bases outside the gene matches: 5. Germline-derived CDR1 and CDR2 are SGHRS and YFSETQ. This CDR3 is built from 15 residues. The CDR3 region has the DNA TGCGCCAGCAGCTTCCAGCGGGGGGCATCAGATACGCAGTATTTT. It encodes CASSFQRGASDTQYF. The variable domain in full, completed from reference TRBV5-1 and TRBJ2-3, reads KAGVTQTPRYLIKTRGQQVTLSCSPISGHRSVSWYQQTPGQGLQFLFEYFSETQRNKGNFPGRFSGRQFSNSRSEMNVSTLELGDSALYLCASSFQRGASDTQYFGPGTRLTVL.

This clonotype appeared many times. The genes are TRBV5-4 and TRBJ1-2; tentatively, D is TRBD1 (6 bases). Germline CDR1 reads SGHNT; CDR2 reads YYREEE (reference sequence). The CDR3 contains 14 residues. V was trimmed by 0 bases and J by 6 bases, leaving 12 bases between them. The CDR3 region is CASSLDLQGDGYTF. The CDR3 DNA reads TGTGCCAGCAGCTTGGACCTACAGGGCGATGGCTACACCTTC. Combining the CDR3 with reference TRBV5-4 and TRBJ1-2 gives the whole variable domain ETGVTQSPTHLIKTRGQQVTLRCSSQSGHNTVSWYQQALGQGPQFIFQYYREEENGRGNFPPRFSGLQFPNYSSELNVNALELDDSALYLCASSLDLQGDGYTFGSGTRLTVV.

This clonotype was seen repeatedly, ten times or more. The chain combines TRBV11-2 with TRBJ2-5; D is undetermined. Trimming left V 5 bases short and J 5 bases short, with 9 bases between. The CDR3 has 12 residues. Germline CDR1 SGHAT, CDR2 FQNNGV. The CDR3 here is CASSPLAETQYF. The DNA of the CDR3 is TGTGCCAGCAGCCCGCTGGCTGAGACCCAGTACTTC.

There are many counts of this clonotype. This chain joins TRBV29-1 and TRBJ2-7; 8 bases line up with TRBD1. The CDR3 is 13 amino acids. The J segment lost 6 bases and the V segment lost 4 bases, leaving 8 bases of the junction unmatched. Germline V gene data show CDR1 as SQVTM and CDR2 as ANQGSEA. Written as DNA, the CDR3 is TGCAGCGTTGCTCCGACAGGGGTGGCCGAGCAGTACTTC. Translation gives CSVAPTGVAEQYF.

This clonotype was seen repeatedly, ten times or more. The rearrangement uses TRBV10-1 and TRBJ1-2, with D tentatively TRBD1 (5 bases). Germline CDR1 and CDR2: WNHNN and SYGVQD (reference sequence). The CDR3 totals 13 residues. V gave up 3 bases and J gave up 2 bases, with 7 bases separating them. The CDR3 nucleotides read TGCGCCAGCAGTGAAGGGGCAAACTATGGCTACACCTTC. This sequence encodes CASSEGANYGYTF.

About this clonotype itself: Since a much larger clone is just one base distant, this may be a read error. This sequence joins TRBV12-3 or TRBV12-4 and TRBJ2-3, with a weak D call TRBD2 (6 bases). The CDR3 runs to 14 residues. V was cut by 8 bases and J by 2 bases, with 14 bases left in between. The DNA of the CDR3 is TGTGCCAGCGGGCGGGACTCCTACACAGATACGCAGTATTTT. It specifies CASGRDSYTDTQYF.

This clonotype occurred many times. The rearrangement links TRBV5-1 to TRBJ2-6, with D perhaps matching TRBD1 (5 bases). Per the germline V gene, CDR1 is SGHRS and CDR2 is YFSETQ. V was clipped by 0 bases and J by 2 bases, with 9 bases between them. CDR3 length: 16 residues. The CDR3: CASSLELGPGANVLTF. The DNA of the CDR3 is TGCGCCAGCAGCTTGGAGTTGGGGCCTGGGGCCAACGTCCTGACTTTC. The whole variable domain, remainder taken from reference TRBV5-1 and TRBJ2-6, is KAGVTQTPRYLIKTRGQQVTLSCSPISGHRSVSWYQQTPGQGLQFLFEYFSETQRNKGNFPGRFSGRQFSNSRSEMNVSTLELGDSALYLCASSLELGPGANVLTFGAGSRLTVL.

This clonotype was picked up many times. The chain joins TRBV4-1 to TRBJ2-7; D unclear. The CDR3 runs to 18 residues. The germline V and J ends were trimmed by 0 bases and 7 bases, with 25 bases remaining between them. Germline V gene lookup returns CDR1 MGHRA and CDR2 YSYEKL. This CDR3 reads CASSQDSYSSAEVGEQYF. CDR3 in DNA: TGCGCCAGCAGCCAAGATTCGTATTCGTCAGCCGAGGTTGGAGAGCAGTACTTC.

The rearrangement links TRBV30 to TRBJ1-2; TRBD1 might be the D (5 bases). The V end lost 7 bases, the J end lost 4 bases, and 19 bases lay between the germline ends. Germline V gene lookup returns CDR1 GTSNPN and CDR2 SVGIG (reference sequence). The CDR3 contains 14 residues. CDR3 in DNA: TGTGCCTTCGAAGGGGTCTGGGGGGGCTATGGCTACACCTTC. This gives the protein CAFEGVWGGYGYTF. Drawing the rest from reference TRBV30 and TRBJ1-2, the complete variable domain is SQTIHQWPATLVQPVGSPLSLECTVEGTSNPNLYWYRQAAGRGLQLLFYSVGIGQISSEVPQNLSASRPQDRQFILSSKKLLLSDSGFYLCAFEGVWGGYGYTFGSGTRLTVV.

This clonotype was picked up many times. The chain joins TRBV5-1 to TRBJ2-7, with TRBD2 as a possible D gene (6 bases). The CDR3 has 16 residues. Germline V gene sequence: CDR1 SGHRS, CDR2 YFSETQ. Trimming removed 4 bases from V and 0 bases from J, with 17 bases in between. In DNA form, the CDR3 reads TGCGCCAGCAGCCGCACCAGCGGGCTGAGCTCCTACGAGCAGTACTTC. Translated, it gives CASSRTSGLSSYEQYF. Full variable domain (remainder filled in from reference TRBV5-1 and TRBJ2-7): KAGVTQTPRYLIKTRGQQVTLSCSPISGHRSVSWYQQTPGQGLQFLFEYFSETQRNKGNFPGRFSGRQFSNSRSEMNVSTLELGDSALYLCASSRTSGLSSYEQYFGPGTRLTVT.

The sample holds many counts of this clonotype. V and J are TRBV5-1 and TRBJ1-2; D ambiguous. The CDR3 is 13 amino acids. V was shortened by 0 bases and J by 10 bases, with 13 bases between the two germline ends. The germline V gene has CDR1 SGHRS and CDR2 YFSETQ. The CDR3 DNA sequence: TGCGCCAGCAGCTTGGAGGGTAGGGAGGACTACACCTTC. Protein sequence: CASSLEGREDYTF.

This clonotype was detected many times. The V call is TRBV20-1, the J call TRBJ2-3; 8 nucleotides align to TRBD2. The CDR3 is 14 residues long. Germline V gives CDR1 DFQATT, CDR2 SNEGSKA (reference sequence). J lost 2 bases, V lost 5 bases, and 6 bases had no gene match. This CDR3 is CSAYGLADTDTQYF. The CDR3 DNA follows: TGCAGTGCTTACGGACTAGCCGACACAGATACGCAGTATTTT.

This clonotype was observed many times. The V call is TRBV20-1, the J call TRBJ1-2; D is unresolved. There are 10 residues in the CDR3. CDR1 and CDR2 from the germline V gene are DFQATT and SNEGSKA (reference sequence). V lost 4 bases to trimming and J lost 7 bases, with 7 bases between them. For the CDR3, the DNA is TGCAGTGCTAATGAGGGTGGCTACACCTTC. It is translated as CSANEGGYTF.

Ten or more counts support this clonotype. V and J are TRBV4-1 and TRBJ1-2, with no clear D. Germline CDR1 reads MGHRA; CDR2 reads YSYEKL. V lost 1 base to trimming and J lost 4 bases, with 10 bases between them. This CDR3 comprises 14 residues. This chain's CDR3 is CASSQAYSIYGYTF. In DNA, the CDR3 is TGCGCCAGCAGCCAAGCTTACAGCATCTATGGCTACACCTTC.

There are many counts of this clonotype. This rearrangement joins TRBV20-1 to TRBJ2-7; D remains ambiguous. The CDR3 is 13 residues long. Trimming cost V 2 bases and J 0 bases, with 8 bases left between them. Germline V lookup: CDR1 DFQATT, CDR2 SNEGSKA (reference sequence). CDR3 coding DNA: TGCAGTGCTAGACTAGTGGCCTCCTACGAGCAGTACTTC. Translating it yields CSARLVASYEQYF.

Turning to this clonotype: At one end the junction does not follow the germline gene, possibly because of a read error. This chain joins TRBV20-1 and TRBJ1-1, with D unclear. The germline gives CDR1 DFQATT, CDR2 SNEGSKA (reference sequence). The CDR3 length is 11 residues. The CDR3 reads CSDNSNTEDFF. CDR3 DNA sequence: TGCAGTGATAACTCCAACACTGAAGATTTCTTT.

This clonotype was recorded at least ten times. The rearrangement links TRBV12-3 or TRBV12-4 to TRBJ1-6; D remains unclear. The CDR3 is 12 amino acids. Trimming removed 10 bases from V and 7 bases from J, with 11 bases in between. In DNA form, the CDR3 reads TGTGCCACCCGGGCAGACAATTCACCCCTCCACTTT. Translated: CATRADNSPLHF.